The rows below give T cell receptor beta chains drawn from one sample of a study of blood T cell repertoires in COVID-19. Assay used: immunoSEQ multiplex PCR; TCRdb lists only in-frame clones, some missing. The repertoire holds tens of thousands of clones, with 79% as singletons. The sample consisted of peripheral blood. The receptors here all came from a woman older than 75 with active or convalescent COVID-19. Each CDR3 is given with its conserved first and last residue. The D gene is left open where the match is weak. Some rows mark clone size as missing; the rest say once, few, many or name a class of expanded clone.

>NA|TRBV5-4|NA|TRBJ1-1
CASSVPRGLNTEAFF
TGTGCCAGCAGCGTGCCCAGGGGACTGAACACTGAAGCTTTCTTT
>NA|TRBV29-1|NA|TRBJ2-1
CSVAGGSEGLINEQFF
TGCAGCGTTGCTGGAGGGTCTGAAGGACTTATCAATGAGCAGTTCTTC
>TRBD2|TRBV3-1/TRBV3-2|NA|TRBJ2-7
CASSQGKPPGLAGHYYEQYF
TGTGCCAGCAGCCAAGGCAAGCCCCCGGGACTAGCGGGACATTACTACGAGCAGTACTTC
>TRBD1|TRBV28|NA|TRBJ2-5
CASSQNRGLYETQYF
TGTGCCAGCAGCCAAAACAGGGGGCTCTATGAGACCCAGTACTTC
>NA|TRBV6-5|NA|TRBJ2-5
CASTNSGQETQYF
TGTGCCAGCACCAATAGCGGCCAAGAGACCCAGTACTTC
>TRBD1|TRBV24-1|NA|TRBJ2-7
CATSDLGTGTATYEQQYF
TGTGCCACCAGTGATTTGGGGACCGGGACAGCAACCTACGAGCAGCAGTACTTC
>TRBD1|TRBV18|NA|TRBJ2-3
CASSPQGAGAGTDTQYF
TGTGCCAGCTCACCACAGGGGGCAGGGGCTGGCACAGATACGCAGTATTTT
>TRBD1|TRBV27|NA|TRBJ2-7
CASSPTGAEQYF
TGTGCCAGCAGTCCAACAGGGGCCGAGCAGTACTTC
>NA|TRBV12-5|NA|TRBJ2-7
CASGLVLSAGDKQYF
TGTGCTAGTGGTTTGGTACTCTCGGCAGGCGATAAACAGTACTTC
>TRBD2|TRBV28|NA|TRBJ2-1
CASSSGTSGRYNEQFF
TGTGCCAGCAGTTCCGGGACTAGCGGGAGGTACAATGAGCAGTTCTTC
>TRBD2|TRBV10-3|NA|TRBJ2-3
CATGTSGSPTDTQYF
TGTGCCACCGGGACTAGCGGGAGTCCGACAGATACGCAGTATTTT
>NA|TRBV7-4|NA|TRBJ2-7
CASSSNPYEQYF
TGTGCCAGCAGCTCCAATCCCTACGAGCAGTACTTC
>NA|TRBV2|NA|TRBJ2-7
CASSDSTYEQYF
TGTGCCAGCAGTGACAGTACCTACGAGCAGTACTTC
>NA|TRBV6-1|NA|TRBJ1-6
CATGPSASPLHF
TGTGCCACAGGTCCTTCAGCTTCACCCCTCCACTTT
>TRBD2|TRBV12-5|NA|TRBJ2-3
CASGPAGKTSRASGEADTQYF
TGTGCTAGTGGCCCCGCCGGGAAGACTAGCCGCGCTAGCGGGGAAGCAGATACGCAGTATTTT
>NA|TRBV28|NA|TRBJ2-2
CASSSEERKRGGELFF
TGTGCCAGCAGTTCCGAGGAGAGGAAACGAGGCGGGGAGCTGTTTTTT
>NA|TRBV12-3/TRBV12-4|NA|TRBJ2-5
CASSLNIQETQYF
TGTGCCAGCAGTTTGAACATCCAAGAGACCCAGTACTTC
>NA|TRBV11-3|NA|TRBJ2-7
CASSLGNLYEQYF
TGTGCCAGCAGCTTAGGAAACTTATACGAGCAGTACTTC
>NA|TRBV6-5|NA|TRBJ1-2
CASSRTQGYTF
TGTGCCAGCAGTCGGACTCAGGGCTACACCTTC
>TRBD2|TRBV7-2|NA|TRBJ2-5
CASSPRLAGAKQETQYF
TGTGCCAGCAGCCCAAGACTAGCGGGGGCAAAACAAGAGACCCAGTACTTC
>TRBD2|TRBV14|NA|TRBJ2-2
CASSQEIPPGLAGIANTGELFF
TGTGCCAGCAGCCAAGAGATCCCCCCGGGACTAGCGGGGATCGCGAACACCGGGGAGCTGTTTTTT
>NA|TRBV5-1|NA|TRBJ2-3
CASSLKMGGQRTDTQYF
TGCGCCAGCAGCTTGAAAATGGGGGGTCAACGCACAGATACGCAGTATTTT
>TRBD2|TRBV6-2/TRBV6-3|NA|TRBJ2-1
CASSLAGSYNEQFF
TGTGCCAGCAGTCTAGCGGGCAGCTACAATGAGCAGTTCTTC
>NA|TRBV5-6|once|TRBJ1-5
CASSLYSLRVSNQPQHF
TGTGCCAGCAGCTTGTATTCCCTCCGGGTTAGCAATCAGCCCCAGCATTTT
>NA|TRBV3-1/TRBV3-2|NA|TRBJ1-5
CASSQNTGNQPQHF
TGTGCCAGCAGCCAGAATACAGGGAACCAGCCCCAGCATTTT
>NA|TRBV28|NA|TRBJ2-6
CASSLGGSGANVLTF
TGTGCCAGCAGTCTAGGGGGTTCTGGGGCCAACGTCCTGACTTTC
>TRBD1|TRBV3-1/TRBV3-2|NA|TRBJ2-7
CASSQVFGTGLGEQYF
TGTGCCAGCAGCCAAGTCTTCGGGACAGGTCTTGGTGAGCAGTACTTC
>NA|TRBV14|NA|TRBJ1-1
CASSKGPRNTEAFF
TGTGCCAGCAGCAAAGGACCTAGGAACACTGAAGCTTTCTTT
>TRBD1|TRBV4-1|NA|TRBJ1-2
CASSPQDRPGYTF
TGCGCCAGCAGCCCCCAGGACAGGCCCGGCTACACCTTC
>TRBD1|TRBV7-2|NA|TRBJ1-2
CASSSTGNYGYGYTF
TGTGCCAGCAGCTCGACAGGGAATTACGGCTATGGCTACACCTTC
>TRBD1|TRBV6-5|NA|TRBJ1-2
CASRLDRGSFSF
TGTGCCAGCAGGCTTGACAGGGGAAGTTTCAGCTTC
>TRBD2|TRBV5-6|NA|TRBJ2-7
CASSSPGGALPYEQYF
TGTGCCAGCAGCTCCCCGGGGGGGGCTTTACCCTACGAGCAGTACTTC
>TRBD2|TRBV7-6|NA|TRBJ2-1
CASSRSGSSYNEQFF
TGTGCCAGCAGCAGAAGCGGGAGTTCGTACAATGAGCAGTTCTTC
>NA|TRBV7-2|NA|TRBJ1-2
CASSPWSQGSNYGYTF
TGTGCCAGCAGTCCCTGGTCCCAGGGGTCTAACTATGGCTACACCTTC
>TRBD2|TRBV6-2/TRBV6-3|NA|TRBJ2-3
CASSWGLANTDTQYF
TGTGCCAGCAGCTGGGGACTAGCCAACACAGATACGCAGTATTTT
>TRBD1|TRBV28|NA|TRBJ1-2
CASSLSTTGTGIYGYTF
TGTGCCAGCAGTTTATCCACAACCGGGACAGGGATTTATGGCTACACCTTC
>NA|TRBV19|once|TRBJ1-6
CASQRGGINSPLHF
TGTGCCAGCCAGAGGGGGGGGATTAACTCACCCCTCCACTTT